What follows is one TCR beta chain and its context. Authors' analysis steps: The assay estimated nucleated cells by amplifying reference gene primers. TCRdb's table, derived via immunoSEQ multiplex PCR, lists solely in-frame clones and lacks some. V and J calls plus clone size are reproduced from that table; the DNA served to infer D and trimming. Of approximately 60,000 clones listed, around four fifths are singletons. Losses at the gene ends were 0 bases for V and 0 bases for J; bases not matched to a gene: 10. In germline, CDR1 is MGHRA, CDR2 YSYEKL. This CDR3 has 18 amino acids. This specimen comes from a study of blood T cell repertoires in COVID-19. Study context: Sources were T cells, B-cell-depleted T cells, or PBMCs; the material itself was cDNA or gDNA.

The chain uses TRBV4-1 and TRBJ1-2; TRBD1 matches 7 bases. The sequencing input was peripheral blood. The receptor comes from a human donor in a cohort sampled during active COVID-19. CDR3 sequence: CASSQETINRGANYGYTF. The CDR3 coding sequence is TGCGCCAGCAGCCAAGAGACCATTAACAGGGGTGCTAACTATGGCTACACCTTC.